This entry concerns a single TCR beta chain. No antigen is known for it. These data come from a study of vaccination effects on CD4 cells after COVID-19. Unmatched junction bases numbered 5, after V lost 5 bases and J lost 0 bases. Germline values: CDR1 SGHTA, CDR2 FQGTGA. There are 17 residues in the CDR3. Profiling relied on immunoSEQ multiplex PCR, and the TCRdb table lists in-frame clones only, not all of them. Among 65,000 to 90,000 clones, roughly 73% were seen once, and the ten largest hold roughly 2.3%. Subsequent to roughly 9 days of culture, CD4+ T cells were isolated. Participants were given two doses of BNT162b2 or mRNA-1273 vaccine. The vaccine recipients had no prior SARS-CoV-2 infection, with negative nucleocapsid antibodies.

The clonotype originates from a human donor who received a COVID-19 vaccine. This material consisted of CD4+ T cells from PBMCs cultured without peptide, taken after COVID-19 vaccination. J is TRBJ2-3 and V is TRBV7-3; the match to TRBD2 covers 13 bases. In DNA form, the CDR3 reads TGTGCCAGCAGCCCCCGGACTAGCGGGGGTAGCACAGATACGCAGTATTTT. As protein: CASSPRTSGGSTDTQYF.